The 14 T cell receptor beta chains listed next were all sequenced from one sample in a study of cytomegalovirus exposure and HLA in healthy donors. PCR involved 60 Vbeta and 13 Jbeta primers. The protocol was immunoSEQ multiplex PCR, while the TCRdb copy is restricted to in-frame clones and leaves out a portion. The sample includes 150,000 to 200,000 clones, about three quarters of them seen just once. Sequenced sample: PBMCs. The receptors were sampled from a girl aged 10-17 years in good health and CMV-seronegative.

The chain recombines TRBV29-1 with TRBJ2-7; the D gene is possibly TRBD1 (5 bases). This CDR3 contains 12 residues. Germline CDR1 and CDR2: SQVTM and ANQGSEA. Trimming pared 5 bases from V and 3 bases from J, leaving 11 bases between. The CDR3 nucleotides read TGCAGCGTTCAAAGGGGAATCTACGAGCAGTACTTC. Protein: CSVQRGIYEQYF.

This chain links TRBV5-1 with TRBJ1-1; the D gene is possibly TRBD1 (6 bases). Germline values: CDR1 SGHRS, CDR2 YFSETQ. This CDR3 region has 15 residues. The ends were cut back, 7 bases at V and 3 bases at J, with 19 bases in the middle. CDR3: CASLPSGVSDTEAFF. The CDR3 coding sequence is TGCGCCAGCTTACCTTCAGGGGTCTCGGACACTGAAGCTTTCTTT.

This chain uses TRBV11-2 with TRBJ2-5; D possibly corresponds to TRBD2 (7 bases). The CDR3 is made up of 17 amino acids. Germline loops: CDR1 SGHAT, CDR2 FQNNGV. The germline V and J ends were trimmed by 5 bases and 2 bases, with 21 bases remaining between them. In DNA, the CDR3 is TGTGCCAGCAGCCCCCCGAGGCGGGGGCAGATTCAAGAGACCCAGTACTTC. It codes for CASSPPRRGQIQETQYF.

V gene TRBV7-9 combines with J gene TRBJ2-3; 11 nucleotides line up with TRBD2. CDR3 size: 16 residues. The germline V gene has CDR1 SEHNR and CDR2 FQNEAQ (reference sequence). Trimming at V came to 3 bases and at J to 8 bases, leaving 10 bases not matched to a gene. CDR3 loop: CASSFLAGGMGITQYF. CDR3 bases: TGTGCCAGCAGCTTCCTAGCGGGGGGAATGGGGATTACGCAGTATTTT.

The chain recombines TRBV7-9 with TRBJ2-2, with D perhaps TRBD2 (5 bases). Trimming removed 3 bases at V and 3 bases at J, with 11 bases between. CDR1 SEHNR and CDR2 FQNEAQ come from the germline V gene (reference sequence). The CDR3 is 15 residues long. The CDR3 region has the DNA TGTGCCAGCAGCTTCCGAGGGATGCACACCGGGGAGCTGTTTTTT. Translated: CASSFRGMHTGELFF.

This clone turned up a few times. This chain connects TRBV5-4 to TRBJ1-3, with D uncertain. Trimming cost V 7 bases and J 0 bases, with 17 bases left between them. The CDR3 totals 16 residues. Germline V gene lookup returns CDR1 SGHNT and CDR2 YYREEE (reference sequence). CDR3 in amino acids: CASPGIGKNSGNTIYF. Here the CDR3 DNA reads TGTGCCAGCCCGGGGATCGGCAAGAACTCTGGAAACACCATATATTTT.

The chain combines TRBV30 with TRBJ2-5, with unresolved D. CDR3 length: 13 amino acids. The V end lost 3 bases, the J end lost 7 bases, and 15 bases lay between the germline ends. CDR1 and CDR2 (germline): GTSNPN, SVGIG (reference sequence). The CDR3 DNA sequence: TGTGCCTGGAGATTTCAGAATTCGGGGACCCAGTACTTC. Its protein product is CAWRFQNSGTQYF.

In this sample, this clone turned up once. The V and J genes are TRBV7-8 and TRBJ2-7, with 7 positions matching TRBD2. The CDR3 spans 13 residues. V shed 3 bases, J shed 4 bases, and the junction held 3 bases outside the gene matches. Looked up from germline, CDR1 is SGHVS and CDR2 is FQNEAQ. CDR3 bases: TGTGCCAGCAGCTTGCTAGCGGTTTACGAGCAGTACTTC. Translating gives CASSLLAVYEQYF.

This chain joins TRBV13 and TRBJ2-7; 8 nucleotides align to TRBD1. This CDR3 spans 13 amino acids. Germline V gives CDR1 PRHDT, CDR2 FYEKMQ (reference sequence). V lost 5 bases, J lost 3 bases, and 3 bases stayed unmatched. The CDR3 DNA reads as TGTGCCAGCAGCCCACAGGGGGTCTACGAGCAGTACTTC. This codes for CASSPQGVYEQYF. Using reference TRBV13 and TRBJ2-7 for the parts outside the CDR3, the full variable domain is AAGVIQSPRHLIKEKRETATLKCYPIPRHDTVYWYQQGPGQDPQFLISFYEKMQSDKGSIPDRFSAQQFSDYHSELNMSSLELGDSALYFCASSPQGVYEQYFGPGTRLTVT.

This chain uses TRBV5-1 with TRBJ2-5; D not resolved. The germline V gene encodes CDR1 SGHRS and CDR2 YFSETQ. The CDR3 has 11 amino acids. The V end lost 7 bases, the J end lost 0 bases, and 4 bases lay between the germline ends. CDR3 DNA sequence: TGCGCCAGCCGAGACCAAGAGACCCAGTACTTC. As protein: CASRDQETQYF.

CDR3 DNA sequence: TGTGCCAGTAGTATAGACAGGGGGCGCGACAATGAGCAGTTCTTC. Translating gives CASSIDRGRDNEQFF. J is TRBJ2-1 and V is TRBV19; 8 positions agree with TRBD1. In germline, CDR1 is LNHDA, CDR2 SQIVND (reference sequence). V trimming: 0 bases; J trimming: 5 bases; junction bases outside the gene matches: 3. The CDR3 is 15 amino acids.

The chain has TRBV7-9 and TRBJ1-1, with TRBD1 as a possible D gene (5 bases). V was cut by 2 bases and J by 5 bases, with 12 bases left in between. Germline V gene data show CDR1 as SEHNR and CDR2 as FQNEAQ (reference sequence). The CDR3 length is 14 residues. CDR3 DNA: TGTGCCAGCAGCTTATCAGGGTCGGATACTGAAGCTTTCTTT. Translation: CASSLSGSDTEAFF. Based on the CDR3 plus reference TRBV7-9 and TRBJ1-1, the full variable domain is DTGVSQNPRHKITKRGQNVTFRCDPISEHNRLYWYRQTLGQGPEFLTYFQNEAQLEKSRLLSDRFSAERPKGSFSTLEIQRTEQGDSAMYLCASSLSGSDTEAFFGQGTRLTVV.

The genes are TRBV6-1 and TRBJ1-2; a possible D gene is TRBD1 (6 bases). The germline gives CDR1 MNHNS, CDR2 SASEGT. The V end was cut by 10 bases, the J end by 5 bases, with 11 bases between. This CDR3 has 11 residues. Here the CDR3 reads CATRDIYGYTF. The CDR3 coding sequence is TGTGCCACCCGGGACATTTATGGCTACACCTTC.

This clone was detected a few times. This rearrangement joins TRBV7-9 to TRBJ1-1, with D tentatively TRBD1 (6 bases). The germline gives CDR1 SEHNR, CDR2 FQNEAQ (reference sequence). The CDR3 runs to 14 residues. Trimming shortened V by 1 base and J by 4 bases, and 10 bases separated the two germline ends. The CDR3 loop reads CASSLDREGTEAFF. CDR3 DNA: TGTGCCAGCAGCTTAGACAGGGAGGGCACTGAAGCTTTCTTT.